One T cell receptor beta chain is described in this entry. Its specificity is not known. This sample was included in a study of cytomegalovirus exposure and HLA in healthy donors. This PCR relied on a set of 60 Vbeta primers and 13 Jbeta primers. Assay used: immunoSEQ multiplex PCR; TCRdb lists only in-frame clones, some missing. The sample gives about 89,000 clones, 79% of which show up once; 2.5% to 3% is in the top ten. General study points: Common viral pathogens (according to a later analysis) appeared linked to several of the most significant clusters.

This sequence originates from a man in his thirties or forties in good health and CMV-seronegative. Sequencing input: PBMCs.

In DNA, the CDR3 is TGTGCCAGCAGCTTGGTAAGGGACAGTTCGAATAGCAATCAGCCCCAGCATTTT. Its translation is CASSLVRDSSNSNQPQHF. The chain carries TRBV5-8 and TRBJ1-5, with TRBD1 matching 7 bases. The CDR3 has 18 amino acids. V gave up 0 bases and J gave up 0 bases; unmatched junction bases: 9. Germline V gene data show CDR1 as SGHTS and CDR2 as YDEGEE.